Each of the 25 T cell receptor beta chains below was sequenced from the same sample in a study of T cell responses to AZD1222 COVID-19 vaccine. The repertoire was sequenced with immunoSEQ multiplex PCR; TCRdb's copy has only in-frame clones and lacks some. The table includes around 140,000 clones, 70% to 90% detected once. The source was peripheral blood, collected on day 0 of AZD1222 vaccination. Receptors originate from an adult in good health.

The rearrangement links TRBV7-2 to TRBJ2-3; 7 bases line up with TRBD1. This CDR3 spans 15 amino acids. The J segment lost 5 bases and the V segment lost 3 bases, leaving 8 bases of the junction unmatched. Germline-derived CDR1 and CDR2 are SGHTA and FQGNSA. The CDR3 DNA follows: TGTGCCAGCAGCTTCTTGACAGGGAGAGGAGATACGCAGTATTTT. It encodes CASSFLTGRGDTQYF.

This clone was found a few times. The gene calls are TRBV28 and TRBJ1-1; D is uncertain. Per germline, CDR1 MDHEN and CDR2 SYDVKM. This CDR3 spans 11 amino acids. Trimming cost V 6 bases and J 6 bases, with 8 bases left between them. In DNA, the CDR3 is TGTGCCAGCAGAACTCACGCTGAAGCTTTCTTT. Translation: CASRTHAEAFF.

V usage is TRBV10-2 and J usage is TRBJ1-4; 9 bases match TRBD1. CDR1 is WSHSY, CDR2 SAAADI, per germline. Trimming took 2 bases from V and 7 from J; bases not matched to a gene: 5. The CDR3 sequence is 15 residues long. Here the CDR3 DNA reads TGCGCCAGCAGTGAGGCGACAGGGGGGGTTGAAAAACTGTTTTTT. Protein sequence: CASSEATGGVEKLFF.

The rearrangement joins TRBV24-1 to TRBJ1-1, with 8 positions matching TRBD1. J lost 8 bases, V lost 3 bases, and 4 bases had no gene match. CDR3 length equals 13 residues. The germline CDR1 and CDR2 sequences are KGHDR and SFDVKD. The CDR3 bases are TGTGCCACCAGTGATCTATGGGACAGGGAAGCTTTCTTT. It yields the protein CATSDLWDREAFF.

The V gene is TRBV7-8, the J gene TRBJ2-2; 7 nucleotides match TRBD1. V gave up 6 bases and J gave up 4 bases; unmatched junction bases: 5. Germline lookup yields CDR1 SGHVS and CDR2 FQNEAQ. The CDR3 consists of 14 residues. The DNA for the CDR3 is TGTGCCAGCAGAACCGGGACAGCCACCGGGGAGCTGTTTTTT. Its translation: CASRTGTATGELFF.

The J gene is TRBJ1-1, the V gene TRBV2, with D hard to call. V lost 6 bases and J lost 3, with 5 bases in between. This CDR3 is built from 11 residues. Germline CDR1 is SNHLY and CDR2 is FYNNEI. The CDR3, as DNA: TGTGCCAGCAGGGGTTACACTGAAGCTTTCTTT. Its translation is CASRGYTEAFF.

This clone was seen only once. In DNA, the CDR3 is TGCGCCAGCAGCCAAGATCGGGTGAACACTGAAGCTTTCTTT. Amino acids: CASSQDRVNTEAFF. This chain connects TRBV4-1 to TRBJ1-1; D gene unclear. Germline assignment: CDR1 MGHRA and CDR2 YSYEKL. The CDR3 has 14 residues. With 0 bases removed from V and 0 bases from J, the gap between germline ends came to 5 bases.

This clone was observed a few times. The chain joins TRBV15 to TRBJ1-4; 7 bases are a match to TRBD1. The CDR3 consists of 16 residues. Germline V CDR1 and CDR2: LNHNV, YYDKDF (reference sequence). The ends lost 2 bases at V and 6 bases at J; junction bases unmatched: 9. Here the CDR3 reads CATSRYNPGGDEKLFF. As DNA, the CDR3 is TGTGCCACCAGCAGATATAATCCAGGGGGGGATGAAAAACTGTTTTTT.

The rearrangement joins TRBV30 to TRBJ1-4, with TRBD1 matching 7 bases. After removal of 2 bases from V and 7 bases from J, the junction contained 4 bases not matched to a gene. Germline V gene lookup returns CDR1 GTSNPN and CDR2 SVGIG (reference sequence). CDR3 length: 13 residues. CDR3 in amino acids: CAWSSDRAEKLFF. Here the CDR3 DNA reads TGTGCCTGGAGTTCCGACAGGGCTGAAAAACTGTTTTTT. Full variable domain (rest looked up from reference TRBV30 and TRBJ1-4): SQTIHQWPATLVQPVGSPLSLECTVEGTSNPNLYWYRQAAGRGLQLLFYSVGIGQISSEVPQNLSASRPQDRQFILSSKKLLLSDSGFYLCAWSSDRAEKLFFGSGTQLSVL.

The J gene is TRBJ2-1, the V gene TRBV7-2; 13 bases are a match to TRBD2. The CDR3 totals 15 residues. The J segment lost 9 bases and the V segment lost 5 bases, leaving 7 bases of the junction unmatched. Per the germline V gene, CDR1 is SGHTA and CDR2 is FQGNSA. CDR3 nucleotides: TGTGCCAGCAGCCCACGACTAGCGGGAGGTGCTGAGCAGTTCTTC. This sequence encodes CASSPRLAGGAEQFF.

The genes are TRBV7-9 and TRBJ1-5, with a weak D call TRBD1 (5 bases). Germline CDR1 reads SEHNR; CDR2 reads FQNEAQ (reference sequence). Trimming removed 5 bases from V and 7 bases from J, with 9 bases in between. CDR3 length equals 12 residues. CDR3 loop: CASSRPGQPQHF. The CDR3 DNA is TGTGCCAGCAGCCGCCCAGGGCAGCCCCAGCATTTT.

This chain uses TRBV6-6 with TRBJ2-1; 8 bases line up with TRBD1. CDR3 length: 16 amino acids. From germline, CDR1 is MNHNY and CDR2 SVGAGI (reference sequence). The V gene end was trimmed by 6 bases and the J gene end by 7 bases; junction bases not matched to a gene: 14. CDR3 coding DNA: TGTGCCAGCAGCTATCCCGTCCAGGGGGCGTGGAATGAGCAGTTCTTC. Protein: CASSYPVQGAWNEQFF.

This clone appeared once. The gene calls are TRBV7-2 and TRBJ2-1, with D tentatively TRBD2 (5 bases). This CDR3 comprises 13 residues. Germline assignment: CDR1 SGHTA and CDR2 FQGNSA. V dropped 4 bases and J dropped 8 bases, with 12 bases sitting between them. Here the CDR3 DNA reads TGTGCCAGCAGCTCCCCGAGGGTACATGAGCAGTTCTTC. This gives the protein CASSSPRVHEQFF.

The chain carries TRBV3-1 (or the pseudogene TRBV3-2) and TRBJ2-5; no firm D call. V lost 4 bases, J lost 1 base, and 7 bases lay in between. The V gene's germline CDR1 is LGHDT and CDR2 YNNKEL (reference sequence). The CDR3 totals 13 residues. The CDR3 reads CASSPRVQETQYF. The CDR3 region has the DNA TGTGCCAGCAGCCCCCGGGTCCAAGAGACCCAGTACTTC.

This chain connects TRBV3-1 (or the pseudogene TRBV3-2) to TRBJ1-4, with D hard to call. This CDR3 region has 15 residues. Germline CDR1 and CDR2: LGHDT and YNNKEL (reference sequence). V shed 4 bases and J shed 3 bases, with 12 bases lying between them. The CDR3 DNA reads TGTGCCAGCAGCCGCTTAGCCGCGGCTAATGAAAAACTGTTTTTT. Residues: CASSRLAAANEKLFF.

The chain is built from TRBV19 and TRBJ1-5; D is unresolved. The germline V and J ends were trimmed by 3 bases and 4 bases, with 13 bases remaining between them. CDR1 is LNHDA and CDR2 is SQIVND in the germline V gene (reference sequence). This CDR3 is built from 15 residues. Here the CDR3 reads CASSMPREGNQPQHF. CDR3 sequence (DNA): TGTGCCAGTAGTATGCCGAGGGAGGGAAATCAGCCCCAGCATTTT.

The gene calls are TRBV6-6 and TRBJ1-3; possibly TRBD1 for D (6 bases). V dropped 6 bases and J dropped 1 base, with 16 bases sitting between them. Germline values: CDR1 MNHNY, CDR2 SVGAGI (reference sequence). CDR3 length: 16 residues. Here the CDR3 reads CASRGTFLISGNTIYF. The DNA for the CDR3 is TGTGCCAGCAGAGGGACATTCCTTATATCTGGAAACACCATATATTTT.

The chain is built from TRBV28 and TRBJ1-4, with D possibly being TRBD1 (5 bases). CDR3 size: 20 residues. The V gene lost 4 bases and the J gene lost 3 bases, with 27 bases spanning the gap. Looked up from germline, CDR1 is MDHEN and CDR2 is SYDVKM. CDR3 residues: CASSYSAGGRGKSANEKLFF. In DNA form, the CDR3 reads TGTGCCAGCAGTTACTCAGCTGGGGGGAGGGGTAAGAGTGCTAATGAAAAACTGTTTTTT.

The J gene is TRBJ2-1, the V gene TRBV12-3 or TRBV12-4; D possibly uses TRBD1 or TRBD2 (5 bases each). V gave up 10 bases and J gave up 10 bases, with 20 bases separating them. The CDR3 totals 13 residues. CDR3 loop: CATESGTLAEQFF. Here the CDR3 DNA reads TGTGCCACCGAGTCCGGGACGCTCGCGGAGCAGTTCTTC.

DNA for the CDR3: TGTGCCAGTAGTATAGCACTACTGACGGGCTACACCTTC. Translating it yields CASSIALLTGYTF. The rearrangement joins TRBV19 to TRBJ1-2; D unclear. Germline V gene lookup returns CDR1 LNHDA and CDR2 SQIVND (reference sequence). The CDR3 covers 13 residues. V was pared by 1 base and J by 8 bases, with 11 bases between.

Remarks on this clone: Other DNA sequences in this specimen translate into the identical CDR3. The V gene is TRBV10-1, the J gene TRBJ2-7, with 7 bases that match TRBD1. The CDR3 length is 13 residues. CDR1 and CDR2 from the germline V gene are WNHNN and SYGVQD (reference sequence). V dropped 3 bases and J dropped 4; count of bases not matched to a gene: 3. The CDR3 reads CASSEGGSYEQYF. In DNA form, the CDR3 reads TGCGCCAGCAGTGAAGGGGGCTCATACGAGCAGTACTTC.

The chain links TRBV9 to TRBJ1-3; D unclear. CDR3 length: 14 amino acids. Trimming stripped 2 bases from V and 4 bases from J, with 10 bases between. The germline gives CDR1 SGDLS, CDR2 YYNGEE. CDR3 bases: TGTGCCAGCAGCGTTAGTCAAGGGGGAAACACCATATATTTT. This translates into CASSVSQGGNTIYF.

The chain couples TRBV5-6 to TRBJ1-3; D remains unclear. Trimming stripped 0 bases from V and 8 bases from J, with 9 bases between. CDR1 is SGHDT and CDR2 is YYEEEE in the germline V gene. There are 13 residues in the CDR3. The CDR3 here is CASSLDPRDTIYF. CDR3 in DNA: TGTGCCAGCAGCTTGGATCCTCGGGACACCATATATTTT.

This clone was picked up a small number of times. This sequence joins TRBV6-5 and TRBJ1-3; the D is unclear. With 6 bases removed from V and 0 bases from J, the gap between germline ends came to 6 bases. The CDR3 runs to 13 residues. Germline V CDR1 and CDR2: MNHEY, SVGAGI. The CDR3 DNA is TGTGCCAGCAGCCCGGCCTCTGGAAACACCATATATTTT. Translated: CASSPASGNTIYF.

The CDR3 here is CASSLGTGSYQPQHF. The DNA for the CDR3 is TGCGCCAGCAGCTTGGGGACAGGGTCGTATCAGCCCCAGCATTTT. The chain links TRBV5-1 to TRBJ1-5; TRBD1 matches at 8 bases. The CDR3 spans 15 residues. Germline-derived CDR1 and CDR2 are SGHRS and YFSETQ. With 0 bases clipped from V and 5 bases from J, the junction kept 4 bases outside the gene matches.